Below, 17 T cell receptor beta chains from the same sample are listed, as sequenced in a study of T cell repertoires in cytomegalovirus infection. Each CDR3 protein is one row after TCRdb ran MiXCR on the reads. The top ten clones hold roughly 8.9% of a sample with 200,000 to 300,000 distinct CDR3 sequences, roughly 15% of them seen once. Sequencing used PBMCs. The receptors derive from a human donor in good health (CMV status not recorded). Some clones in this sample may be carry-over from other donors' samples.

The chain uses TRBV10-3 and TRBJ2-7; TRBD1 matches at 8 bases. V gave up 6 bases and J gave up 4 bases; unmatched junction bases: 8. The CDR3 totals 14 residues. CDR1 is ENHRY and CDR2 is SYGVKD in the germline V gene. In nucleotides, the CDR3 is TGTGCCATCAGGAATCCAGGGGGCTCTTACGAGCAGTACTTC. Translation: CAIRNPGGSYEQYF.

This clonotype was seen more than once but under ten times. The chain joins TRBV6-2 or TRBV6-3 to TRBJ2-7; D not certain. Trimming stripped 1 base from V and 0 bases from J, with 1 base between. Germline CDR1 MNHEY, CDR2 SVGEGT. This CDR3 is 12 amino acids long. In nucleotides, the CDR3 is TGTGCCAGCAGTTACTTCTCCTACGAGCAGTACTTC. It is translated as CASSYFSYEQYF.

This chain uses TRBV4-1 with TRBJ2-3; 8 nucleotides match TRBD1. CDR3 length equals 16 residues. V gave up 0 bases and J gave up 0 bases; unmatched junction bases: 2. Germline loops: CDR1 MGHRA, CDR2 YSYEKL. The CDR3 DNA follows: TGCGCCAGCAGCCAAGAAAACAGGGGGAGCACAGATACGCAGTATTTT. It codes for CASSQENRGSTDTQYF.

This chain joins TRBV7-3 and TRBJ2-1; unclear D gene. The CDR3 has 13 residues. The V gene lost 4 bases and the J gene lost 5 bases, with 9 bases spanning the gap. The germline CDR1 and CDR2 sequences are SGHTA and FQGTGA. The CDR3 nucleotides read TGTGCCAGCAGCTCCTCGACGAACAATGAGCAGTTCTTC. Translated, it gives CASSSSTNNEQFF.

This clonotype was seen a handful of times. The chain carries TRBV6-2 or TRBV6-3 and TRBJ2-7; unclear D gene. From germline, CDR1 is MNHEY and CDR2 SVGEGT. V lost 6 bases, J lost 0 bases, and 12 bases lay in between. This CDR3 comprises 14 residues. Written as DNA, the CDR3 is TGTGCCAGCAGCCCAAGGGCCTTCTCCTACGAGCAGTACTTC. Its translation is CASSPRAFSYEQYF.

The chain is built from TRBV12-3 or TRBV12-4 and TRBJ1-2; TRBD1 matches at 12 bases. This CDR3 is 14 amino acids long. The trim removed 6 bases at V and 10 bases at J, leaving 9 bases unmatched. CDR3 nucleotides: TGTGCCAGCAGCCCCCCGGGACAGGGGGCTGACTACACCTTC. Protein sequence: CASSPPGQGADYTF.

This clonotype was detected a few times. The chain uses TRBV7-3 and TRBJ2-7; the match to TRBD1 covers 7 bases. V dropped 7 bases and J dropped 6; count of bases not matched to a gene: 18. This CDR3 contains 16 residues. Looked up from germline, CDR1 is SGHTA and CDR2 is FQGTGA. The CDR3 protein is CASTLGERTGSAEQYF. The CDR3 DNA reads as TGTGCCAGCACCCTAGGGGAACGGACAGGTTCGGCCGAGCAGTACTTC. Full variable domain (outside the CDR3, taken from reference TRBV7-3 and TRBJ2-7): GAGVSQTPSNKVTEKGKYVELRCDPISGHTALYWYRQSLGQGPEFLIYFQGTGAADDSGLPNDRFFAVRPEGSVSTLKIQRTERGDSAVYLCASTLGERTGSAEQYFGPGTRLTVT.

This clonotype was found many times. The J gene is TRBJ1-1, the V gene TRBV29-1; no definite D call. The V gene lost 4 bases and the J gene lost 0 bases, with 6 bases spanning the gap. The CDR3 is 12 residues long. The germline CDR1 and CDR2 sequences are SQVTM and ANQGSEA. The CDR3 reads CSVGRMNTEAFF. The CDR3 DNA follows: TGCAGCGTTGGTCGGATGAACACTGAAGCTTTCTTT.

This clonotype was found many times. The chain has TRBV7-2 and TRBJ2-7, with TRBD2 as a possible D gene (6 bases). There are 14 residues in the CDR3. V dropped 3 bases and J dropped 4 bases, with 13 bases sitting between them. Per the germline V gene, CDR1 is SGHTA and CDR2 is FQGNSA. CDR3 protein: CASSLAWREYEQYF. CDR3 bases: TGTGCCAGCAGCTTGGCCTGGAGGGAATACGAGCAGTACTTC.

This clonotype was seen ten or more times. This rearrangement joins TRBV7-2 to TRBJ2-3; 10 nucleotides line up with TRBD2. V shed 5 bases, J shed 5 bases, and the junction held 10 bases outside the gene matches. There are 16 residues in the CDR3. Germline loops: CDR1 SGHTA, CDR2 FQGNSA. The DNA for the CDR3 is TGTGCCAGCAGCCCGAATCTAGCGGGAGTTTTAGATACGCAGTATTTT. Translated: CASSPNLAGVLDTQYF.

This clonotype occurred a few times. J is TRBJ1-5 and V is TRBV4-2; 8 nucleotides agree with TRBD1. The CDR3 length is 18 residues. J gave up 0 bases and V 2 bases, and 9 bases lay outside the gene matches. The germline V gene encodes CDR1 LGHNA and CDR2 YNFKEQ. The CDR3 sequence is CASSQLPDRVNSNQPQHF. The CDR3 nucleotides are TGTGCCAGCAGCCAACTCCCGGACAGGGTAAATAGCAATCAGCCCCAGCATTTT.

This clonotype has a count of ten or more. J is TRBJ1-4 and V is TRBV7-2; the D is unclear. The CDR3 runs 14 residues. Germline V gene sequence: CDR1 SGHTA, CDR2 FQGNSA. V shed 5 bases and J shed 0 bases, with 7 bases lying between them. The CDR3 DNA reads TGTGCCAGCAGCCTGACTACAACTAATGAAAAACTGTTTTTT. Amino acid sequence: CASSLTTTNEKLFF.

The chain is built from TRBV25-1 and TRBJ2-3, with D hard to call. Trimming pared 4 bases from V and 7 bases from J, leaving 12 bases between. CDR1 MGHDK and CDR2 SYGVNS come from the germline V gene. The CDR3 loop spans 13 amino acids. The CDR3 sequence: CASSGFGPYTQYF. Here the CDR3 DNA reads TGTGCCAGCAGTGGGTTTGGACCTTATACGCAGTATTTT.

There are many counts of this clonotype. The chain joins TRBV6-5 to TRBJ2-5; a possible D gene is TRBD2 (5 bases). Trimming removed 1 base from V and 1 base from J, with 10 bases in between. Germline V gene lookup returns CDR1 MNHEY and CDR2 SVGAGI. This CDR3 has 15 residues. The DNA of the CDR3 is TGTGCCAGCAGTTACTTCTACGAGGGCCAAGAGACCCAGTACTTC. Residues: CASSYFYEGQETQYF.

The chain recombines TRBV6-1 with TRBJ1-5, with D possibly matching TRBD1 (5 bases). The V gene lost 3 bases and the J gene lost 8 bases, with 14 bases spanning the gap. Germline CDR1 reads MNHNS; CDR2 reads SASEGT. The CDR3 runs 14 residues. DNA for the CDR3: TGTGCCAGCAGTGACCGGGAGGGACCGGAGCCCCAGCATTTT. This translates into CASSDREGPEPQHF.

This clonotype was seen many times. The chain uses TRBV5-1 and TRBJ2-7, with 16 bases lining up with TRBD2. With V trimmed by 4 bases and J by 6 bases, 10 bases remained unmatched. The CDR3 has 17 amino acids. Per germline, CDR1 SGHRS and CDR2 YFSETQ. CDR3 region: CASSAGLAGGPPSEQYF. CDR3 nucleotides: TGCGCCAGCAGCGCGGGACTAGCGGGAGGGCCGCCCTCCGAGCAGTACTTC.

This clonotype was seen only a few times. This chain uses TRBV7-8 with TRBJ1-1; maybe TRBD1 (6 bases). V gave up 10 bases and J gave up 1 base, with 16 bases separating them. This CDR3 has 14 residues. Germline CDR1 is SGHVS and CDR2 is FQNEAQ. The CDR3 sequence: CATLQGTGNTEAFF. The CDR3, as DNA: TGTGCCACTTTACAGGGAACGGGGAACACTGAAGCTTTCTTT.